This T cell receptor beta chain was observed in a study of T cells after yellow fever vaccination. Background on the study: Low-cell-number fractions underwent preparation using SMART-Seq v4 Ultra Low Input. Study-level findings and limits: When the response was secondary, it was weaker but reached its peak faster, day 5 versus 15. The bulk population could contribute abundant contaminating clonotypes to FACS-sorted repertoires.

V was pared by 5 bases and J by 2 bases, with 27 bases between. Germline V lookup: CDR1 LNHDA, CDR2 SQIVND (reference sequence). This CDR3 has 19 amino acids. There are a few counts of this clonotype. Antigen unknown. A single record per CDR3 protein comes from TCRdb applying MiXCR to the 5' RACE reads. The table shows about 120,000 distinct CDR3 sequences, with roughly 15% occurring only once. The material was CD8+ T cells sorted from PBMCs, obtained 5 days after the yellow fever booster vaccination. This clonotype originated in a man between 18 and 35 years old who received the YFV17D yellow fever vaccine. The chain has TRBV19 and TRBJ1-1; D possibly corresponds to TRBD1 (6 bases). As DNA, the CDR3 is TGTGCCAGTAGTTCTCAACCAACTATGACAGGCGACGAAAACACTGAAGCTTTCTTT. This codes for CASSSQPTMTGDENTEAFF. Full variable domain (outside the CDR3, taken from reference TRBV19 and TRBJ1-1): DGGITQSPKYLFRKEGQNVTLSCEQNLNHDAMYWYRQDPGQGLRLIYYSQIVNDFQKGDIAEGYSVSREKKESFPLTVTSAQKNPTAFYLCASSSQPTMTGDENTEAFFGQGTRLTVV.